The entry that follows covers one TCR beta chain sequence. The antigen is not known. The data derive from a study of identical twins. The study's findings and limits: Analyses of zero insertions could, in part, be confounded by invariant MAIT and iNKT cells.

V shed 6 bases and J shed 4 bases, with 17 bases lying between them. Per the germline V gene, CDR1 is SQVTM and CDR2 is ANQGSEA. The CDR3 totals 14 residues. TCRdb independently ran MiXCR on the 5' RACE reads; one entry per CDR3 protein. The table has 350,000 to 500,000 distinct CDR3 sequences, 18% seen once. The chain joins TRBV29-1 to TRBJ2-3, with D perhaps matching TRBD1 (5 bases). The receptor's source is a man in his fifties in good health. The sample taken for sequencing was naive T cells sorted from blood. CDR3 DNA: TGCAGCGTGAGTACCCAGGGCTACGCAGATACGCAGTATTTT. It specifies CSVSTQGYADTQYF.